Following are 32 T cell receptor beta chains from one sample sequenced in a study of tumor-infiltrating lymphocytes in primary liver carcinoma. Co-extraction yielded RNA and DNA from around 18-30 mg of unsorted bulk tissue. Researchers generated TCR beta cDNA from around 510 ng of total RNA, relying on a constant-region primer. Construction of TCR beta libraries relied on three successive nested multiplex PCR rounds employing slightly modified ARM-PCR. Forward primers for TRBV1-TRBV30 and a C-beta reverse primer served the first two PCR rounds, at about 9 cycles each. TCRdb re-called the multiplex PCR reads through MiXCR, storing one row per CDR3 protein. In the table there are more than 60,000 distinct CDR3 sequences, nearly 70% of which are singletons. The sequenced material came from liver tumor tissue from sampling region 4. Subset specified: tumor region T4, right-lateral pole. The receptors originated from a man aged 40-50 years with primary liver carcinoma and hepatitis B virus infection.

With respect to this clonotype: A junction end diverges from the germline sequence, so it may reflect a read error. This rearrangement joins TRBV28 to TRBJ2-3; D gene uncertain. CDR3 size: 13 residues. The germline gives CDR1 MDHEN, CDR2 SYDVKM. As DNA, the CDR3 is TGTGCCAACAGTTTACGTGGCACAGATAGGCAGTATTTT. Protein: CANSLRGTDRQYF.

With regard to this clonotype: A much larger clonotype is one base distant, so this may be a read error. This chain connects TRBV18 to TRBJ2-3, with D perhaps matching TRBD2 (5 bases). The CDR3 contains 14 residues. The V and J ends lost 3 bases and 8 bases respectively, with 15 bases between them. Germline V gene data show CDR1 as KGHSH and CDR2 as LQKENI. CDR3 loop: CASSPTEVYFTQYF. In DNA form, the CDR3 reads TGTGCCAGCTCACCTACGGAGGTTTACTTTACGCAGTATTTT. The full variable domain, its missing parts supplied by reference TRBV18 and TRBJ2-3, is NAGVMQNPRHLVRRRGQEARLRCSPMKGHSHVYWYRQLPEEGLKFMVYLQKENIIDESGMPKERFSAEFPKEGPSILRIQQVVRGDSAAYFCASSPTEVYFTQYFGPGTRLTVL.

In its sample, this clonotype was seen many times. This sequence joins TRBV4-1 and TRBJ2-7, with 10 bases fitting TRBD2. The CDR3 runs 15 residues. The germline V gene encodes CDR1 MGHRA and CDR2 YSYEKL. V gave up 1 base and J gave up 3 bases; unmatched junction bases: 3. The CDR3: CASSQASSGSYEQYF. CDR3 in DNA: TGCGCCAGCAGCCAAGCTTCTAGCGGGAGCTACGAGCAGTACTTC.

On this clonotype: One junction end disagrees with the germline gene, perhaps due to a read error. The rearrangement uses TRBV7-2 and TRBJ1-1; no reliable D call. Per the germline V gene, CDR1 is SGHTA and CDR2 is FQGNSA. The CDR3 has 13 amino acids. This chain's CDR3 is CTSSPCRNTGAFF. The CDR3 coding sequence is TGTACCAGCAGCCCCTGCAGGAACACTGGAGCTTTCTTT.

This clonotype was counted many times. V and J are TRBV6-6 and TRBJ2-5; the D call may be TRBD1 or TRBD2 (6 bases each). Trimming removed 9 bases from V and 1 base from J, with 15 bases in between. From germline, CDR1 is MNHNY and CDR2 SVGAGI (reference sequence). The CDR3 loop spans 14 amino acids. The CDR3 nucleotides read TGTGCCAGTAGGAGGGGGGCAACCCAAGAGACCCAGTACTTC. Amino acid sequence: CASRRGATQETQYF.

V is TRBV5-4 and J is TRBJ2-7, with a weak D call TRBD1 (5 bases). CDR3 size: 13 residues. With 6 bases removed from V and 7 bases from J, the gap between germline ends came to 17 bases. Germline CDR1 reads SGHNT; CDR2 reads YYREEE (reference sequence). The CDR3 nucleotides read TGTGCCAGCAACTTAGGGGCTAGTCGTGAGCAGTACTTC. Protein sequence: CASNLGASREQYF.

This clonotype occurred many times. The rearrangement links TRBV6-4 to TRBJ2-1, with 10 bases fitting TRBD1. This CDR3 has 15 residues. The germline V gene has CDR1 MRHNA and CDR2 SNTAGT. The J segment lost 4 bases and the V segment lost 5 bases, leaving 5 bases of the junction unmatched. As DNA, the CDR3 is TGTGCCAGCAGTTCCGGGACAGGGGAGTACAATGAGCAGTTCTTC. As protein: CASSSGTGEYNEQFF.

This chain's CDR3 is CASSSGGDEQYF. In nucleotides, the CDR3 is TGTGCCAGCAGCTCCGGGGGGGACGAGCAGTACTTC. The chain has TRBV11-2 and TRBJ2-7; 8 bases agree with TRBD2. Germline V gene lookup returns CDR1 SGHAT and CDR2 FQNNGV. The CDR3 spans 12 residues. J lost 5 bases, V lost 4 bases, and 1 base had no gene match.

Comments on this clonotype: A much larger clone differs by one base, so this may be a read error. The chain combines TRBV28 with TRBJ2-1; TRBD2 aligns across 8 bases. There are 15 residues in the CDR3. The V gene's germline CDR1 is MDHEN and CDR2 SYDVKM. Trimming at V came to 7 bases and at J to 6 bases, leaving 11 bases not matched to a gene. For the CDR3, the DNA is TGTGCCAGCATCGGGAGGGTAGTCGGGGCCAATGAGCAGTTCTTC. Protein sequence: CASIGRVVGANEQFF.

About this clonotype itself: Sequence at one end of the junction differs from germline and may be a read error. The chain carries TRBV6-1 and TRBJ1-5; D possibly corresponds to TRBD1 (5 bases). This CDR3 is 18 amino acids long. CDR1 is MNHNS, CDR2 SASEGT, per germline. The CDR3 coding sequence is TGTGCCAGCAGAGTCGGGACTGGGAATCCCTATAGCAATCAGTCCCAGCATTTT. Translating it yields CASRVGTGNPYSNQSQHF.

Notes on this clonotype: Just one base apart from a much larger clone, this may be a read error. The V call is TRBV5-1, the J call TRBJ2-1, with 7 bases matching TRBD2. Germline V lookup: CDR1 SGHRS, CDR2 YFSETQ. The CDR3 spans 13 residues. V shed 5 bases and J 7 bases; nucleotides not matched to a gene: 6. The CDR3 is CASSLDGRNEQFF. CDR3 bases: TGCGCCAGCAGTCTGGACGGGAGGAATGAGCAGTTCTTC.

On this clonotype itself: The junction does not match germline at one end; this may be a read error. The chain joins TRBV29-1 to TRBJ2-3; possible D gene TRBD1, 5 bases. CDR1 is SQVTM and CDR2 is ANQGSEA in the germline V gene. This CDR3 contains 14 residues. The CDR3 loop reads CRVESRDDTDTQYF. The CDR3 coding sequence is TGCAGGGTTGAAAGCAGGGATGACACAGATACGCAGTATTTC.

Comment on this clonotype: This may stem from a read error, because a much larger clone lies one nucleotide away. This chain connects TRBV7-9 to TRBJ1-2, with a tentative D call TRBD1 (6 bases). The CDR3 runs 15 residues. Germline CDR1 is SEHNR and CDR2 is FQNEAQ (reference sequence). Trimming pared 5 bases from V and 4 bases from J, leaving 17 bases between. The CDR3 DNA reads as TGTGCCAGCAGCATAGGGTCGGGGGGCGTCTATGGCTACACCTTC. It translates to CASSIGSGGVYGYTF. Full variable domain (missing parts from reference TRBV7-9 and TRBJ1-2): DTGVSQNPRHKITKRGQNVTFRCDPISEHNRLYWYRQTLGQGPEFLTYFQNEAQLEKSRLLSDRFSAERPKGSFSTLEIQRTEQGDSAMYLCASSIGSGGVYGYTFGSGTRLTVV.

CDR3 nucleotides: TGTGCCAGAAGCCTAGAAGGGCCCTTATCCTACGAGCAGTACTTC. This encodes CARSLEGPLSYEQYF. V gene TRBV7-9 combines with J gene TRBJ2-7; D call uncertain. Trimming shortened V by 9 bases and J by 1 base, and 19 bases separated the two germline ends. CDR1 and CDR2 from the germline V gene are SEHNR and FQNEAQ (reference sequence). The CDR3 contains 15 residues.

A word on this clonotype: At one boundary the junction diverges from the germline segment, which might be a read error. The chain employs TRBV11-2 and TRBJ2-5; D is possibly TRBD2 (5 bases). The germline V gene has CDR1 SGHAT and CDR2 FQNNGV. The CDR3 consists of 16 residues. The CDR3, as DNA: TGTGCCAGCAGCTTAGGGAGTAGAGGCCCGTGGGAGACCCAGTGCTTC. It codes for CASSLGSRGPWETQCF.

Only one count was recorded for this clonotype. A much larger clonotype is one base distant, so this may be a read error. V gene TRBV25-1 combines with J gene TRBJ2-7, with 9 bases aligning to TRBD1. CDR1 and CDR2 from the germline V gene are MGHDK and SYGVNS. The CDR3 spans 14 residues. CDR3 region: CAGRKGQGFYEQYF. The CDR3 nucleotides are TGTGCCGGCAGGAAGGGACAGGGCTTCTACGAGCAGTACTTC.

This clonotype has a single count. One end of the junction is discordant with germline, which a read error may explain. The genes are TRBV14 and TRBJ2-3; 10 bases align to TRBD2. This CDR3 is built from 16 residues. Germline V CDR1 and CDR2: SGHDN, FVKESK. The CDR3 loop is CVSSQPGLANTDTRYF. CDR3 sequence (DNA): TGTGTCAGCAGCCAACCGGGACTAGCGAACACAGATACGCGGTATTTT.

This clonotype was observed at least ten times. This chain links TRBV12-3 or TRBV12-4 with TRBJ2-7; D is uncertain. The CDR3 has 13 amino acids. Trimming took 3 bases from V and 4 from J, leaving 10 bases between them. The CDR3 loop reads CASSFDPKYEQYF. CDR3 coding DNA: TGTGCCAGCAGTTTCGACCCTAAGTACGAGCAGTACTTC.

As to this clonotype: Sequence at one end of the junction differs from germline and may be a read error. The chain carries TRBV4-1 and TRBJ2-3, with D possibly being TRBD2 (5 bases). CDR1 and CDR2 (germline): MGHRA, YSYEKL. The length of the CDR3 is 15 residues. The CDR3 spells CASSQDILVLDTQYF. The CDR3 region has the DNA TGTGCCAGCAGCCAAGATATACTAGTTTTGGATACGCAGTATTTT.

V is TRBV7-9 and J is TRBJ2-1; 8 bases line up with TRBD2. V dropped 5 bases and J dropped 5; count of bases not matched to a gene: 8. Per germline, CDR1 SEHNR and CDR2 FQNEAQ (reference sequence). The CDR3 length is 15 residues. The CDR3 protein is CASSPRLAWDNEQFF. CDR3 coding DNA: TGTGCCAGCAGCCCTCGACTAGCGTGGGACAATGAGCAGTTCTTC.

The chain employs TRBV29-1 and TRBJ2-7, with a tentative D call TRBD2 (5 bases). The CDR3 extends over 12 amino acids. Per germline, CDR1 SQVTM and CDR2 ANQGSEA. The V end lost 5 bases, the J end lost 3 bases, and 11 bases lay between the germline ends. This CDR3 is CSVSGSDYEQYF. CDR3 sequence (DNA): TGCAGCGTTAGCGGTAGTGACTACGAGCAGTACTTC.

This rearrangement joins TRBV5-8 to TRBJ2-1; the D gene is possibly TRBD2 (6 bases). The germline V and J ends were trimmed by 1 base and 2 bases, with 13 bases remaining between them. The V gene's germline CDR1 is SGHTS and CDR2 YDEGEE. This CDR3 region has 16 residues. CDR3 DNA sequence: TGTGCCAGCAGCTTGTTATTGGGGGAGGCCTACAATGAGCAGTTCTTC. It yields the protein CASSLLLGEAYNEQFF.

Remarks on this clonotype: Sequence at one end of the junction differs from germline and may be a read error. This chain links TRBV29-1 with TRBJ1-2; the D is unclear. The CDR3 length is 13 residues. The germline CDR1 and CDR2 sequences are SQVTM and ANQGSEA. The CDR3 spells CSVVLSQNYGFTF. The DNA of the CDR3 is TGCAGCGTCGTTCTGAGCCAAAACTATGGCTTCACATTC.

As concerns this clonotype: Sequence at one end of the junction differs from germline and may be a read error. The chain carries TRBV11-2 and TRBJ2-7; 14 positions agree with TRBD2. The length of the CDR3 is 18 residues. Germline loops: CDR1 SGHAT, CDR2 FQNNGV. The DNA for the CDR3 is TGTGTCAGCAGCTTATCCCTTAGACTAGCGGGAGGGGGGTACGAGCAGTACTTC. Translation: CVSSLSLRLAGGGYEQYF.

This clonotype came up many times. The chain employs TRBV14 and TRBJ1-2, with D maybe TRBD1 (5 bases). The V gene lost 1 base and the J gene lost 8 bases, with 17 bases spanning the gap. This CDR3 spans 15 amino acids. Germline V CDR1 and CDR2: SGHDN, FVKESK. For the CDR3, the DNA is TGTGCCAGCAGCCAAGGAGGAGTCGGGACGAAAGGCTACACCTTC. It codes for CASSQGGVGTKGYTF.

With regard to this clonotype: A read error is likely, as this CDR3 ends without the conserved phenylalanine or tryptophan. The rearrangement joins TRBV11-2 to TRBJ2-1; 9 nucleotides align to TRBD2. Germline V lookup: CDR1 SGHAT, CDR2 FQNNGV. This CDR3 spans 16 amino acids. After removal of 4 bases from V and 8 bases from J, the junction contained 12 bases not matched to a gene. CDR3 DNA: TGTGCCAGCAGCTCGCCCCACAGCGGGAGGATCTATGAGCAGTTCATC. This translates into CASSSPHSGRIYEQFI.

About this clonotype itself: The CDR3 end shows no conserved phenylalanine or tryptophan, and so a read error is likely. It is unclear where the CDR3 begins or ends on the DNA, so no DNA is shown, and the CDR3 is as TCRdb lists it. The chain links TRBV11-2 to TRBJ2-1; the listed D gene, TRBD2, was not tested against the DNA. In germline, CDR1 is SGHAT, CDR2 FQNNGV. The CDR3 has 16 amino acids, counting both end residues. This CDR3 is CVSSYSSTSGRGGGFL.

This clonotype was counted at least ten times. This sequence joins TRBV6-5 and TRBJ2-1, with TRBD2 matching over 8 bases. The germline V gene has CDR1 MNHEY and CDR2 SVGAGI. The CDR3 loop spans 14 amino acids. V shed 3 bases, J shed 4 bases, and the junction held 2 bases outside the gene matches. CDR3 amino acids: CASSYIAGYNEQFF. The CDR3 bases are TGTGCCAGCAGTTATATAGCGGGGTACAATGAGCAGTTCTTC.

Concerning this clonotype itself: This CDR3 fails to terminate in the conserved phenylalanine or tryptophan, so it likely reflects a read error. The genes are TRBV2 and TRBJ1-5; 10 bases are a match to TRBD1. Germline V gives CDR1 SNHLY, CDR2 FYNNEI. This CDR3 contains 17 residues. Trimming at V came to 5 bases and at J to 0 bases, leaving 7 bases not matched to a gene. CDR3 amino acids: CASSLVGTGDSNQPQHS. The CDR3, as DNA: TGTGCCAGCAGTTTGGTGGGGACAGGGGATAGCAATCAGCCCCAGCATTCT.

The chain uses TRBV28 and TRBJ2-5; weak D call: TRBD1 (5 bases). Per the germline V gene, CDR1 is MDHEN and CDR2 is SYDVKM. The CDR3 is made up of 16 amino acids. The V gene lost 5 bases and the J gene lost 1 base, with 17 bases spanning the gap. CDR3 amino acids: CASSLIQEFFQETQYF. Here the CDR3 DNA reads TGTGCCAGCAGTCTTATACAGGAATTTTTCCAAGAGACCCAGTACTTC. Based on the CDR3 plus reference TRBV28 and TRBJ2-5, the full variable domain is DVKVTQSSRYLVKRTGEKVFLECVQDMDHENMFWYRQDPGLGLRLIYFSYDVKMKEKGDIPEGYSVSREKKERFSLILESASTNQTSMYLCASSLIQEFFQETQYFGPGTRLLVL.

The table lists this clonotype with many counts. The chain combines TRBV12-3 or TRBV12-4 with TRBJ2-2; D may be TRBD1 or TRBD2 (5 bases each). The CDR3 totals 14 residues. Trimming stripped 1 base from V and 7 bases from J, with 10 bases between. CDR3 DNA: TGTGCCAGCAGTTTAGTCAGGGCGGGCGGGGAGCTGTTTTTT. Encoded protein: CASSLVRAGGELFF.

This CDR3 reads CASTINPEVDVQYF. CDR3 nucleotides: TGTGCCAGCACAATAAACCCTGAGGTCGACGTGCAGTACTTC. This chain connects TRBV12-3 or TRBV12-4 to TRBJ2-7; D is unclear. The CDR3 consists of 14 residues. The V gene lost 7 bases and the J gene lost 9 bases, with 22 bases spanning the gap.